A selection of T cell receptor beta chains follows, all from one sample in a study of blood T cell repertoires in COVID-19. Using immunoSEQ multiplex PCR, the repertoire was profiled, and TCRdb retains in-frame clones only, with some absent. Among more than 200,000 clones, about 87% were seen once, and the ten largest hold roughly 1.6%. Input material: PBMCs or T cells enriched from blood (not recorded which). The receptor set was obtained from a woman aged 50 to 60 who had recovered from COVID-19. Each CDR3 is given with its conserved first and last residue. The D gene is left open where the match is weak. Clone size is stated in some rows and not others, as once, few, many or a class when expanded.

TRBD2	TRBJ2-1	.	TRBV29-1	TGCAGCGTTGTCCCTAGCGGGAGATTTTCTTCGAGTGAGCAGTTCTTC	CSVVPSGRFSSSEQFF
.	TRBJ2-2	.	TRBV27	TGTGCCAGCAGTCTAGGGGACACTTACACCGGGGAGCTGTTTTTT	CASSLGDTYTGELFF
.	TRBJ2-3	.	TRBV2	TGTGCCAGCATCCAGGGGCGGAAGGGGGGCACAGATACGCAGTATTTT	CASIQGRKGGTDTQYF
.	TRBJ2-2	once	TRBV7-3	TGTGCCAGCAGCTCTAGCGGGACAGGAACGGGGGAGCTGTTTTTT	CASSSSGTGTGELFF
TRBD2	TRBJ2-7	few	TRBV27	TGTGCCAGTATGAGCGGGAGTTACGAGCAGTACTTC	CASMSGSYEQYF
TRBD2	TRBJ2-3	.	TRBV27	TGTGCCAGCAGTTTATCCCCTAGCGGAAGGGGGTATTTT	CASSLSPSGRGYF
TRBD2	TRBJ2-1	.	TRBV5-4	TGTGCCAGCAGGTTGGGACTAGACTACAATGAGCAGTTCTTC	CASRLGLDYNEQFF
TRBD2	TRBJ2-7	few	TRBV10-3	TGTGCCATCAGTGTGGTAGCGGGTTTCTCCTACGAGCAGTACTTC	CAISVVAGFSYEQYF
.	TRBJ1-2	.	TRBV28	TGTGCCAGCAGTTTATCGCCCACCGGTCTTTTCACCTTC	CASSLSPTGLFTF
TRBD2	TRBJ2-2	.	TRBV2	TGTGCCAGCAAGACTAGCTGGACCGGGGAGCTGTTTTTT	CASKTSWTGELFF
.	TRBJ1-1	.	TRBV5-1	TGCGCCAGCAGCTCGAACCGGGATGAAGCTTTCTTT	CASSSNRDEAFF